The 27 T cell receptor beta chains given below trace back to one sample, sequenced in a study of untreated major depressive disorder. Method: immunoSEQ multiplex PCR; TCRdb's copy keeps in-frame clones and lacks some. The sample lists fewer than 25,000 clones; 85% were seen once. Sequencing was carried out using CD4+ T cells from PBMCs. These receptors were collected from a woman aged 25 to 39 in good health.

Only a few counts were recorded for this clone. The rearrangement joins TRBV5-8 to TRBJ1-1; D possibly corresponds to TRBD1 (5 bases). The germline CDR1 and CDR2 sequences are SGHTS and YDEGEE. Trimming removed 2 bases at V and 5 bases at J, with 10 bases between. The CDR3 spans 13 residues. The CDR3 reads CASSFGGRTEAFF. In DNA form, the CDR3 reads TGTGCCAGCAGCTTCGGGGGAAGAACTGAAGCTTTCTTT.

The V and J genes are TRBV6-1 and TRBJ2-3, with TRBD2 matching over 8 bases. The junction had 6 bases not matched to a gene; V was cut back by 0 bases and J by 4 bases. The CDR3 consists of 16 residues. Germline CDR1 and CDR2: MNHNS and SASEGT. CDR3 residues: CASSEASGSLPDTQYF. CDR3 nucleotides: TGTGCCAGCAGTGAAGCAAGCGGGAGCCTTCCAGATACGCAGTATTTT.

The chain employs TRBV5-1 and TRBJ1-4, with D tentatively TRBD1 (5 bases). This CDR3 is 15 amino acids long. V dropped 2 bases and J dropped 3 bases, with 11 bases sitting between them. Germline V lookup: CDR1 SGHRS, CDR2 YFSETQ. The CDR3 loop is CASSLYWGSNEKLFF. CDR3 bases: TGCGCCAGCAGCTTATATTGGGGGTCTAATGAAAAACTGTTTTTT.

The chain employs TRBV2 and TRBJ2-7; no definite D call. Between the trimmed V and J ends, which lost 1 base and 1 base, there was a span of 8 bases. Germline V lookup: CDR1 SNHLY, CDR2 FYNNEI. This CDR3 has 14 residues. CDR3 sequence (DNA): TGTGCCAGCAGTGAAGGAAGGTTGTCCTACGAGCAGTACTTC. As protein: CASSEGRLSYEQYF.

The gene calls are TRBV6-5 and TRBJ1-1, with 7 positions matching TRBD1. The germline gives CDR1 MNHEY, CDR2 SVGAGI. The ends lost 4 bases at V and 0 bases at J; junction bases unmatched: 5. This CDR3 region has 15 residues. CDR3 in DNA: TGTGCCAGCAGTTTGACAGGGAGGATGAACACTGAAGCTTTCTTT. Its protein product is CASSLTGRMNTEAFF.

The chain links TRBV4-1 to TRBJ1-2; 9 bases fit TRBD1. Trimming took 1 base from V and 7 from J; bases not matched to a gene: 10. CDR1 is MGHRA and CDR2 is YSYEKL in the germline V gene. There are 16 residues in the CDR3. The chain's CDR3 is CASSQVPGQGSGGYTF. The CDR3 coding sequence is TGCGCCAGCAGCCAAGTCCCGGGACAGGGTTCTGGTGGCTACACCTTC.

This clone was observed a single time. The chain carries TRBV5-1 and TRBJ2-7, with TRBD2 matching 7 bases. Germline lookup yields CDR1 SGHRS and CDR2 YFSETQ. With 0 bases clipped from V and 0 bases from J, the junction kept 6 bases outside the gene matches. CDR3 size: 16 residues. In nucleotides, the CDR3 is TGCGCCAGCAGCTTGGCCACTAGCGTGAGCTCCTACGAGCAGTACTTC. This gives the protein CASSLATSVSSYEQYF.

The J gene is TRBJ2-7, the V gene TRBV4-2; 11 bases are shared with TRBD2. Unmatched junction bases numbered 7, after V lost 3 bases and J lost 3 bases. Germline lookup yields CDR1 LGHNA and CDR2 YNFKEQ. The length of the CDR3 is 16 residues. CDR3 nucleotide sequence: TGTGCCAGCAGCCAGTATAGCGGGAGGGCCAGCTACGAGCAGTACTTC. It encodes CASSQYSGRASYEQYF.

CDR3 in DNA: TGTGCCAGCAGCTTAACGGAAAAAAACATTCAGTACTTC. Its translation is CASSLTEKNIQYF. The chain recombines TRBV7-9 with TRBJ2-4, with D hard to call. The CDR3 is 13 amino acids. V gave up 2 bases and J gave up 4 bases, with 6 bases separating them. Germline V CDR1 and CDR2: SEHNR, FQNEAQ (reference sequence).

CDR3 amino acids: CASKGGLAGNEQFF. CDR3 coding DNA: TGTGCCAGCAAGGGAGGACTAGCGGGCAATGAGCAGTTCTTC. The chain uses TRBV2 and TRBJ2-1; TRBD2 matches 11 bases. The CDR3 loop spans 14 amino acids. The germline V gene encodes CDR1 SNHLY and CDR2 FYNNEI. Losses at the gene ends were 7 bases for V and 6 bases for J; bases not matched to a gene: 5.

The chain joins TRBV5-1 to TRBJ1-1; D is perhaps TRBD1 (5 bases). Germline-derived CDR1 and CDR2 are SGHRS and YFSETQ. This CDR3 region has 15 residues. Trimming shortened V by 2 bases and J by 2 bases, and 13 bases separated the two germline ends. CDR3 amino acids: CASSFRAGSNTEAFF. Here the CDR3 DNA reads TGCGCCAGCAGCTTCCGGGCAGGGTCCAACACTGAAGCTTTCTTT.

This clone appeared a single time. J is TRBJ1-1 and V is TRBV27; D possibly corresponds to TRBD1 (5 bases). The CDR3 is 15 residues long. CDR1 is MNHEY and CDR2 is SMNVEV in the germline V gene (reference sequence). V shed 2 bases and J shed 1 base, with 11 bases lying between them. This chain's CDR3 is CASSLKGQGNTEAFF. CDR3 DNA sequence: TGTGCCAGCAGTTTAAAGGGGCAGGGGAACACTGAAGCTTTCTTT.

This clone appeared a few times. This chain connects TRBV14 to TRBJ1-5; D possibly corresponds to TRBD1 (5 bases). The CDR3 loop spans 15 amino acids. The V end lost 0 bases, the J end lost 2 bases, and 8 bases lay between the germline ends. Germline V gene sequence: CDR1 SGHDN, CDR2 FVKESK. The CDR3 protein is CASSQDRAGNQPQHF. The CDR3 coding sequence is TGTGCCAGCAGCCAAGACAGGGCGGGCAATCAGCCCCAGCATTTT.

The chain has TRBV29-1 and TRBJ2-3; no clear D. V lost 6 bases to trimming and J lost 5 bases, with 18 bases between them. The CDR3 extends over 14 amino acids. Germline V lookup: CDR1 SQVTM, CDR2 ANQGSEA. The CDR3 loop is CSVSRPQRIDTQYF. Here the CDR3 DNA reads TGCAGCGTCTCTCGGCCCCAGAGGATAGATACGCAGTATTTT.

J is TRBJ1-2 and V is TRBV5-1; D is ambiguous. From germline, CDR1 is SGHRS and CDR2 YFSETQ. CDR3 size: 16 residues. The V gene lost 7 bases and the J gene lost 2 bases, with 21 bases spanning the gap. The CDR3 DNA follows: TGCGCCAGCTTAGAGATTTCTAGTAAAGCAAACTATGGCTACACCTTC. Translation gives CASLEISSKANYGYTF.

The chain is built from TRBV7-2 and TRBJ2-5; D perhaps matches TRBD1 (6 bases). The CDR3 is 14 amino acids. Germline CDR1 SGHTA, CDR2 FQGNSA. V was shortened by 3 bases and J by 0 bases, with 8 bases between the two germline ends. The CDR3 here is CASSLHRDQETQYF. As DNA, the CDR3 is TGTGCCAGCAGCTTGCACAGGGACCAAGAGACCCAGTACTTC.

This chain uses TRBV9 with TRBJ2-3; D is undetermined. Looked up from germline, CDR1 is SGDLS and CDR2 is YYNGEE. Deletions cut 0 bases from V and 4 bases from J, with 6 bases between. This CDR3 is built from 13 residues. This CDR3 is CASSVAVPDTQYF. CDR3 nucleotide sequence: TGTGCCAGCAGCGTAGCAGTTCCAGATACGCAGTATTTT. Using reference TRBV9 and TRBJ2-3 for the parts outside the CDR3, the full variable domain is DSGVTQTPKHLITATGQRVTLRCSPRSGDLSVYWYQQSLDQGLQFLIQYYNGEERAKGNILERFSAQQFPDLHSELNLSSLELGDSALYFCASSVAVPDTQYFGPGTRLTVL.

This clone was counted a few times. The chain combines TRBV4-2 with TRBJ1-2, with 12 bases that match TRBD1. Trimming took 3 bases from V and 7 from J; bases not matched to a gene: 12. CDR1 and CDR2 (germline): LGHNA, YNFKEQ. This CDR3 spans 17 amino acids. The CDR3 spells CASSQAGTGGIAGGYTF. The DNA of the CDR3 is TGTGCCAGCAGCCAGGCCGGGACAGGGGGCATAGCAGGTGGCTACACCTTC.

This chain uses TRBV4-1 with TRBJ2-7, with D possibly matching TRBD2 (6 bases). V was trimmed by 2 bases and J by 5 bases, leaving 10 bases between them. CDR3 size: 13 residues. From germline, CDR1 is MGHRA and CDR2 YSYEKL. DNA for the CDR3: TGCGCCAGCAGCCAATTGGCGGGAAACGAGCAGTACTTC. It translates to CASSQLAGNEQYF.

This clone appeared a single time. This chain links TRBV5-1 with TRBJ2-3; 9 nucleotides match TRBD2. The CDR3 sequence is 16 residues long. The V gene's germline CDR1 is SGHRS and CDR2 YFSETQ. Trimming cost V 4 bases and J 2 bases; bases outside gene matches: 8. CDR3 sequence reads: CASSAASGAYTDTQYF. The CDR3 region has the DNA TGCGCCAGCAGCGCCGCTAGCGGGGCCTACACAGATACGCAGTATTTT. Combining the CDR3 with reference TRBV5-1 and TRBJ2-3 gives the whole variable domain KAGVTQTPRYLIKTRGQQVTLSCSPISGHRSVSWYQQTPGQGLQFLFEYFSETQRNKGNFPGRFSGRQFSNSRSEMNVSTLELGDSALYLCASSAASGAYTDTQYFGPGTRLTVL.

The J gene is TRBJ1-2, the V gene TRBV28; no clear D. The V end was cut by 2 bases, the J end by 2 bases, with 6 bases between. The CDR3 covers 13 residues. CDR1 is MDHEN, CDR2 SYDVKM, per germline. The CDR3 loop reads CASSLAENYGYTF. The CDR3 region has the DNA TGTGCCAGCAGTTTAGCGGAGAACTATGGCTACACCTTC.

The J gene is TRBJ2-3, the V gene TRBV11-3; D possibly corresponds to TRBD1 (5 bases). The CDR3 runs to 14 residues. V lost 3 bases and J 3 bases, leaving 10 bases between the germline ends. From germline, CDR1 is SGHNT and CDR2 YENEEA. The CDR3 protein is CASSFGRVTDTQYF. CDR3 bases: TGTGCCAGCAGCTTCGGCAGGGTAACAGATACGCAGTATTTT.

The V gene is TRBV2, the J gene TRBJ2-5; possible D gene TRBD2, 5 bases. V was trimmed by 9 bases and J by 5 bases, leaving 13 bases between them. CDR1 and CDR2 (germline): SNHLY, FYNNEI. The CDR3 contains 12 residues. CDR3 sequence (DNA): TGTGCCAGAATCTCCGGGGAGGAGACCCAGTACTTC. This encodes CARISGEETQYF.

The chain links TRBV7-2 to TRBJ2-1; 8 nucleotides match TRBD2. The ends lost 8 bases at V and 7 bases at J; junction bases unmatched: 1. Germline CDR1 reads SGHTA; CDR2 reads FQGNSA. CDR3 length equals 11 residues. The CDR3 DNA reads TGTGCCAGCGCTAGCGGGAATGAGCAGTTCTTC. Its protein product is CASASGNEQFF.

This clone is medium-sized. The V call is TRBV5-4, the J call TRBJ1-2, with 9 nucleotides matching TRBD1. Germline lookup yields CDR1 SGHNT and CDR2 YYREEE (reference sequence). V shed 4 bases, J shed 6 bases, and the junction held 7 bases outside the gene matches. CDR3 size: 14 residues. The CDR3 DNA reads as TGTGCCAGCAGCACAAGGGACAGGGTAGATGGCTACACCTTC. Translation: CASSTRDRVDGYTF.

The gene calls are TRBV29-1 and TRBJ1-1; D call uncertain. The CDR3 is 13 residues long. Looked up from germline, CDR1 is SQVTM and CDR2 is ANQGSEA. The germline V and J ends were trimmed by 2 bases and 5 bases, with 12 bases remaining between them. Here the CDR3 DNA reads TGCAGCGTTGAAACCCCACCGGGGACTGAAGCTTTCTTT. It encodes CSVETPPGTEAFF.

In this sample, this clone turned up a few times. The gene calls are TRBV6-6 and TRBJ2-1; perhaps TRBD1 as D (5 bases). Trimming left V 2 bases short and J 6 bases short, with 11 bases between. There are 14 residues in the CDR3. Germline V gene sequence: CDR1 MNHNY, CDR2 SVGAGI (reference sequence). The CDR3 reads CASSYTDSANEQFF. The CDR3 DNA reads TGTGCCAGCAGTTACACCGACAGCGCCAATGAGCAGTTCTTC.